This record looks at one T cell receptor beta chain sequence and its context. This specimen belongs to a study of blood T cell repertoires in COVID-19. Living in under 30 US areas, the participants were between roughly 18 and 89 years of age. Participant reports of clinical history set cohort assignment. Per the study methods: Amplification of reference gene primers was used by the study to estimate nucleated cell counts. Profiling relied on immunoSEQ multiplex PCR, and the TCRdb table lists in-frame clones only, not all of them. Clone size and the V and J calls come from that table; the DNA yielded D and trimming. This sample carries some 400,000 clones, nearly 90% of them seen once, and the ten largest clones take 1.5% to 2%. The receptor was isolated from a woman under 40 who had recovered from COVID-19. Sequences were obtained from PBMCs or T cells enriched from blood (not recorded which).

The CDR3 DNA sequence: TGTGCCAGTGGAGGACTACATAACACAGATACGCAGTATTTT. Translated: CASGGLHNTDTQYF. The chain is built from TRBV27 and TRBJ2-3; a possible D gene is TRBD2 (6 bases). The ends were cut back, 9 bases at V and 2 bases at J, with 15 bases in the middle. Per germline, CDR1 MNHEY and CDR2 SMNVEV (reference sequence). The CDR3 is made up of 14 amino acids.